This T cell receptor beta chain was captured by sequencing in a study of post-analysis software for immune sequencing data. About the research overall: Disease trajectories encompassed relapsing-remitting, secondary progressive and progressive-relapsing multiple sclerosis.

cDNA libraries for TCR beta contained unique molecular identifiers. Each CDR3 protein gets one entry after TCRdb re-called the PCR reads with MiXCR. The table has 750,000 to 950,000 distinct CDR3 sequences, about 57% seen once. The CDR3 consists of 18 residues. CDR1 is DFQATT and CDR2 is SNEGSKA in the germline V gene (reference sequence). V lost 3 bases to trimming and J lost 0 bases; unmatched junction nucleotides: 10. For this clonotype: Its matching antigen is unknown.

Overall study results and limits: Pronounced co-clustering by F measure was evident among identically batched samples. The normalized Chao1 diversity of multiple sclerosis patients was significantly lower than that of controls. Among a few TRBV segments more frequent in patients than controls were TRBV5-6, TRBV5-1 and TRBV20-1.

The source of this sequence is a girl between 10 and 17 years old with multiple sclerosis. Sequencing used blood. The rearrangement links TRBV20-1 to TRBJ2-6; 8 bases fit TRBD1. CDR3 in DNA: TGCAGTGCTAGTACCGTGGCAGGGGGCTCCTCTGGGGCCAACGTCCTGACTTTC. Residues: CSASTVAGGSSGANVLTF.